Included here is one T cell receptor (beta chain) sequence, with context. Seattle patient enrollment occurred during active infection, with longitudinal follow-up thereafter. This sample was taken from a study of blood T cell repertoires in COVID-19. Study background: Sites in the United States, Italy and Spain provided acute and convalescent COVID-19 samples. Nucleic acid was either cDNA or gDNA, and it came from T cells, B-cell-depleted T cells, or PBMCs.

Authors' processing steps: Reference gene primer amplification in the assay estimated nucleated cell counts. Profiling relied on immunoSEQ multiplex PCR, and the TCRdb table lists in-frame clones only, not all of them. From that table come the V and J calls and clone size; the DNA was used to work out D and trimming. Of approximately 300,000 clones in the sample, 90% are singletons; the top ten hold 1%. The CDR3 runs to 14 residues. The V end was cut by 2 bases, the J end by 6 bases, with 8 bases between. CDR1 MNHEY and CDR2 SVGAGI come from the germline V gene. Sequences were obtained from peripheral blood. This TCR was recovered from a woman in her forties with COVID-19, enrolled during active disease. The gene calls are TRBV6-5 and TRBJ1-6, with D possibly TRBD1 on 6 matching bases. The CDR3 reads CASSYNRVNSPLHF. CDR3 bases: TGTGCCAGCAGTTACAACAGGGTTAATTCACCCCTCCACTTT.